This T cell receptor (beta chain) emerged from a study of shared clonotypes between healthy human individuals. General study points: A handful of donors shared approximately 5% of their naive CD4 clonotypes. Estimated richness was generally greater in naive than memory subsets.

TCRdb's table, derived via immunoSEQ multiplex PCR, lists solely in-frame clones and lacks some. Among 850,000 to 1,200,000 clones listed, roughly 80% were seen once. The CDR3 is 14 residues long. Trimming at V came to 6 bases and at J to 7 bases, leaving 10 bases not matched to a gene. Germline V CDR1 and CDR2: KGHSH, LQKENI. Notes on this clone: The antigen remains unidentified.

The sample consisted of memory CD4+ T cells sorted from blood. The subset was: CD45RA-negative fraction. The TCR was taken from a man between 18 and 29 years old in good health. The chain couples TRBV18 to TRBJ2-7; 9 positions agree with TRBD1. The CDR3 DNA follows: TGTGCCAGCTCCGAGGGACAGGGTGCTAGGGAGCAGTACTTC. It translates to CASSEGQGAREQYF.